These 3 T cell receptor beta chains originate from one sample sequenced in a study of blood T cell repertoires in COVID-19. Here immunoSEQ multiplex PCR was the method, and the copy in TCRdb shows in-frame clones only, minus some. The sample lists approximately 280,000 clones, around 89% seen once, with about 1.7% in the top ten. The material sequenced was PBMCs or T cells enriched from blood (not recorded which). Receptor source: a woman in her late teens or twenties with acute COVID-19.

The gene calls are TRBV10-3 and TRBJ2-7; D ambiguous. Deletions cut 7 bases from V and 5 bases from J, with 15 bases between. This CDR3 contains 13 residues. Germline loops: CDR1 ENHRY, CDR2 SYGVKD. CDR3 amino acids: CAITEVIYHEQYF. The DNA for the CDR3 is TGTGCCATCACAGAGGTAATTTACCACGAGCAGTACTTC.

The chain uses TRBV19 and TRBJ1-1; 8 bases are shared with TRBD1. V lost 5 bases to trimming and J lost 7 bases; unmatched junction nucleotides: 15. Germline V gene lookup returns CDR1 LNHDA and CDR2 SQIVND (reference sequence). The CDR3 loop spans 16 amino acids. DNA for the CDR3: TGTGCCAGTAGTTCCCCGCGGCCAGGGGGCGAGGGTGAAGCTTTCTTT. Its protein is CASSSPRPGGEGEAFF. Based on the CDR3 plus reference TRBV19 and TRBJ1-1, the full variable domain is DGGITQSPKYLFRKEGQNVTLSCEQNLNHDAMYWYRQDPGQGLRLIYYSQIVNDFQKGDIAEGYSVSREKKESFPLTVTSAQKNPTAFYLCASSSPRPGGEGEAFFGQGTRLTVV.

The J gene is TRBJ2-1, the V gene TRBV4-1; 7 nucleotides align to TRBD2. The length of the CDR3 is 16 residues. Germline CDR1 is MGHRA and CDR2 is YSYEKL. Losses at the gene ends were 0 bases for V and 5 bases for J; bases not matched to a gene: 7. The CDR3 loop reads CASSQDWPSGHNEQFF. The CDR3 DNA reads TGCGCCAGCAGCCAAGATTGGCCTAGCGGCCACAATGAGCAGTTCTTC.